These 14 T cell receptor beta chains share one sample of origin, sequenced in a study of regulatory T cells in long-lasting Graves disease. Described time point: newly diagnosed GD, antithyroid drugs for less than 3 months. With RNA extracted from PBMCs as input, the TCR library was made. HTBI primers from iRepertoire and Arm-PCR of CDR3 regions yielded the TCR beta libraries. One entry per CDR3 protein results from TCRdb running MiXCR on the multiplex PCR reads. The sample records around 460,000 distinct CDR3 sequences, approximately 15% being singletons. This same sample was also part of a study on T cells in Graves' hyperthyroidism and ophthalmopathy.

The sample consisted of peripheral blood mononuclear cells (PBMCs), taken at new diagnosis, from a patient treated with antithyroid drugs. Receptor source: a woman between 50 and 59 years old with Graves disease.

The CDR3 sequence is CASRRTSESSYEQYF. CDR3 coding DNA: TGTGCCAGCAGGCGGACTAGCGAGAGCTCCTACGAGCAGTACTTC. This sequence joins TRBV6-2 or TRBV6-3 and TRBJ2-7, with 9 bases that match TRBD2. The CDR3 has 15 amino acids. The germline gives CDR1 MNHEY, CDR2 SVGEGT. V was clipped by 6 bases and J by 0 bases; unmatched bases: 6.

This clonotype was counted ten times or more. CDR3 sequence reads: CATSDRRPRVPHSYNEQFF. As DNA, the CDR3 is TGTGCCACCAGTGACCGGCGGCCCAGGGTCCCACACTCCTACAATGAGCAGTTCTTC. The chain has TRBV24-1 and TRBJ2-1; TRBD1 might be the D (5 bases). Germline CDR1 is KGHDR and CDR2 is SFDVKD. The germline V and J ends were trimmed by 4 bases and 0 bases, with 21 bases remaining between them. The length of the CDR3 is 19 residues.

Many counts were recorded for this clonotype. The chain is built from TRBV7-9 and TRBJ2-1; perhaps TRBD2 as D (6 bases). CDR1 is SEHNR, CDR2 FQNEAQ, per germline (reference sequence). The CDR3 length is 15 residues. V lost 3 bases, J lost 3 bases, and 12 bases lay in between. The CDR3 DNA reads TGTGCCAGCAGCTTCCCTAGCGTAGACTACAATGAGCAGTTCTTC. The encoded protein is CASSFPSVDYNEQFF. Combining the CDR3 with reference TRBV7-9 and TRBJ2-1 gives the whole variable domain DTGVSQNPRHKITKRGQNVTFRCDPISEHNRLYWYRQTLGQGPEFLTYFQNEAQLEKSRLLSDRFSAERPKGSFSTLEIQRTEQGDSAMYLCASSFPSVDYNEQFFGPGTRLTVL.

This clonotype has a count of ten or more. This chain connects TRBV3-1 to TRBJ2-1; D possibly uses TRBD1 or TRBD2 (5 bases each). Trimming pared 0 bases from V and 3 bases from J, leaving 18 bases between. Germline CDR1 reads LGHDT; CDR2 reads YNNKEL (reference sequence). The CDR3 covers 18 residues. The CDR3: CASSQDRLGEPLYNEQFF. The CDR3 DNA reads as TGTGCCAGCAGCCAAGATCGGTTAGGGGAGCCTCTCTACAATGAGCAGTTCTTC.

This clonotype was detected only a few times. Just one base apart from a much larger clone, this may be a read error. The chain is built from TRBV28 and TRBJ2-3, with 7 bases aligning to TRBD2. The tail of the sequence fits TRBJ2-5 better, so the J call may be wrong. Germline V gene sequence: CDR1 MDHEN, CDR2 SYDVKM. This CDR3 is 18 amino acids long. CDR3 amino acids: CASSSEFGSGLVDGDQYF. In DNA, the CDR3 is TGTGCCAGCAGTTCCGAGTTCGGGTCAGGACTAGTCGACGGGGACCAGTACTTC.

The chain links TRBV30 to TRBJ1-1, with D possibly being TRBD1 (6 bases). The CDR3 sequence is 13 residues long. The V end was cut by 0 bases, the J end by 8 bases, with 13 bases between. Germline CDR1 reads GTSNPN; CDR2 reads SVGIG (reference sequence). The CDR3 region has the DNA TGTGCCTGGAGTGTACAGGGCCGTCCCGAAGCTTTCTTT. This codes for CAWSVQGRPEAFF.

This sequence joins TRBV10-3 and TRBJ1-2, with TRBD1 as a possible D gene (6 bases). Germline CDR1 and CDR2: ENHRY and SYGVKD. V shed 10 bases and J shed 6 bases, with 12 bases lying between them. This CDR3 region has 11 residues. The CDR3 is CATRTEDGYTF. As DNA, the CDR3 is TGTGCCACCAGGACAGAGGATGGCTACACCTTC.

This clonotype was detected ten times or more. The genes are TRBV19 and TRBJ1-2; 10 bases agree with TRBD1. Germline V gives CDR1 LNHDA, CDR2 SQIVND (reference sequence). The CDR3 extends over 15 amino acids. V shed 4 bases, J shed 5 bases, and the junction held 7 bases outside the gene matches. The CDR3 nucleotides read TGTGCCAGTAGTAATACCGGGACAGGGGATTATGGCTACACCTTC. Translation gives CASSNTGTGDYGYTF.

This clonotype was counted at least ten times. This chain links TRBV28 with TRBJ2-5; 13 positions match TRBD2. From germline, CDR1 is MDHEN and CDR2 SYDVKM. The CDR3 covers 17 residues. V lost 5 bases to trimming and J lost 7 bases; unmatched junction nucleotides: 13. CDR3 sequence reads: CASSPELGLAGPRTQYF. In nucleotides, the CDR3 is TGTGCCAGCAGTCCCGAACTGGGACTAGCGGGGCCTAGGACCCAGTACTTC.

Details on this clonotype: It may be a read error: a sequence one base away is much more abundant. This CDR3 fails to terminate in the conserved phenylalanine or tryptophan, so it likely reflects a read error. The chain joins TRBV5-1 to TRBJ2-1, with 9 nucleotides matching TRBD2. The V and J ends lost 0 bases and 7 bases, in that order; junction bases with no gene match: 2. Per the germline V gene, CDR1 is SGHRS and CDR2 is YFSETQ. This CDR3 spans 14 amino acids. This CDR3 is CASSLASGKNEQFS. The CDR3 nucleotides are TGCGCCAGCAGCTTGGCTAGCGGGAAAAATGAGCAGTTCTCC.

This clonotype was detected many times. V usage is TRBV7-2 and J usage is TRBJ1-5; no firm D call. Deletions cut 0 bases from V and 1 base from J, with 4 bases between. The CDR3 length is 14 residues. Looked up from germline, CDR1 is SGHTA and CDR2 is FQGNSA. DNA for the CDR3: TGTGCCAGCAGCTTAGCGCACAGCAATCAGCCCCAGCATTTT. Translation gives CASSLAHSNQPQHF.

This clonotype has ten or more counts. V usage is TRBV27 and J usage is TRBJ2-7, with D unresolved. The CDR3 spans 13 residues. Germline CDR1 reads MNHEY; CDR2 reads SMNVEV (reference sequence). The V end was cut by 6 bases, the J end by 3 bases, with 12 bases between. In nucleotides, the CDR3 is TGTGCCAGCAGCTTGGGATCCAACTACGAGCAGTACTTC. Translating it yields CASSLGSNYEQYF.

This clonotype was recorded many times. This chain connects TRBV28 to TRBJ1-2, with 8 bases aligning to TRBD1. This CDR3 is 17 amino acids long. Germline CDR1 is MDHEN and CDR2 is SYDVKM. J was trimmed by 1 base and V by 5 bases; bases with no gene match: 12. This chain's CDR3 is CASSRGQGSHHNYGYTF. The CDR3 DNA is TGTGCCAGCAGTCGAGGACAGGGTTCCCATCATAACTATGGCTACACCTTC.

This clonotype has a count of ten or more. CDR3 loop: CSARAGLAVYEQYF. The CDR3 nucleotides are TGCAGTGCTAGAGCGGGACTAGCGGTCTACGAGCAGTACTTC. The rearrangement joins TRBV20-1 to TRBJ2-7; 11 bases fit TRBD2. This CDR3 has 14 residues. The V and J ends lost 1 base and 3 bases, in that order; junction bases with no gene match: 2. CDR1 is DFQATT and CDR2 is SNEGSKA in the germline V gene (reference sequence).